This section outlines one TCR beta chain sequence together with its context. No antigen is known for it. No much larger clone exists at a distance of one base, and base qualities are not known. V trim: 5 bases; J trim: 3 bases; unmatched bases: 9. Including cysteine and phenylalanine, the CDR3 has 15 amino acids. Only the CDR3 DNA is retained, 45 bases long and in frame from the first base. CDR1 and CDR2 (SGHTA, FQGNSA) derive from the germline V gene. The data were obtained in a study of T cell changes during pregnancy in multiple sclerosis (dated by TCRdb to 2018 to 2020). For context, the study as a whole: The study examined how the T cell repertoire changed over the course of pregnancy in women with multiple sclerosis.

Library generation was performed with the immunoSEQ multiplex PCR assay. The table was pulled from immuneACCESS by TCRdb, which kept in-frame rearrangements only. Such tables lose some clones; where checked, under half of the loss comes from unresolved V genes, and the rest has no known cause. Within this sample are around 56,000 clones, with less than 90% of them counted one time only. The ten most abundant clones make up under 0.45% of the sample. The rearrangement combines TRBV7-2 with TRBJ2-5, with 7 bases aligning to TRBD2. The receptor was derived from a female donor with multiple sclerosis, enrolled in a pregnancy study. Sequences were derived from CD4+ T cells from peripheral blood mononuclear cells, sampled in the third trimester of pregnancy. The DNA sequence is TGTGCCAGCAGCGAGCGGGCGGGAGAAAAAGAGACCCAGTACTTC. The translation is CASSERAGEKETQYF.